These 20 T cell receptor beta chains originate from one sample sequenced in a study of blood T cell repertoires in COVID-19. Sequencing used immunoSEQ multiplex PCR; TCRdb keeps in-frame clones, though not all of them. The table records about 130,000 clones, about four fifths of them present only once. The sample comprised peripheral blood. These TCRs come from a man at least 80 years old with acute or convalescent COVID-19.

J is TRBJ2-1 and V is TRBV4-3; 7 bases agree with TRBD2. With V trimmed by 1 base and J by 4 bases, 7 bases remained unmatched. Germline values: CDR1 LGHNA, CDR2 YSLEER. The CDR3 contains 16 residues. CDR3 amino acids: CASSQAGGTIYNEQFF. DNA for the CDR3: TGCGCCAGCAGCCAAGCGGGGGGAACCATATACAATGAGCAGTTCTTC.

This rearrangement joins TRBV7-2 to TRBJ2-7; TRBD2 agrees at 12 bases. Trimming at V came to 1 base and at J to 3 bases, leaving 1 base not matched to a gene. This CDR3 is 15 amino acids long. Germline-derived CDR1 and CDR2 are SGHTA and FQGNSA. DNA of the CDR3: TGTGCCAGCAGCTTAGGGACTAGCGGGATCTACGAGCAGTACTTC. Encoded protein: CASSLGTSGIYEQYF. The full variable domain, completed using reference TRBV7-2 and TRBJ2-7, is GAGVSQSPSNKVTEKGKDVELRCDPISGHTALYWYRQSLGQGLEFLIYFQGNSAPDKSGLPSDRFSAERTGGSVSTLTIQRTQQEDSAVYLCASSLGTSGIYEQYFGPGTRLTVT.

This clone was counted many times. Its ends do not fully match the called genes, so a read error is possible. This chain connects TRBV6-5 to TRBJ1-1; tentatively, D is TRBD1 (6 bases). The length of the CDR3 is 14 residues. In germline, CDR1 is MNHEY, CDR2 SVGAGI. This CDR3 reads CASSDSGRGPEAFF. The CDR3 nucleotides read TGTGCCAGCAGTGACTCTGGCAGGGGCCCTGAAGCTTTCTTT.

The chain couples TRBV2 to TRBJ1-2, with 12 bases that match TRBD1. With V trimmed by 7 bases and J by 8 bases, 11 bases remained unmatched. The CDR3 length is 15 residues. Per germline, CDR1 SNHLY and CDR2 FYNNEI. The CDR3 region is CASKNPGQGAGGYTF. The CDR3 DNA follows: TGTGCCAGCAAGAATCCGGGACAGGGGGCCGGGGGCTACACCTTC.

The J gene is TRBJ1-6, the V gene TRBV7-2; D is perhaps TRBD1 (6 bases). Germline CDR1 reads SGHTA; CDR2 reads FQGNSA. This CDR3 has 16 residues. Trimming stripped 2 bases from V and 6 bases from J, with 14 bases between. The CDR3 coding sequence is TGTGCCAGCAGCTTAATCGGGGTACAGGGTAATTCACCCCTCCACTTT. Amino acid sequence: CASSLIGVQGNSPLHF. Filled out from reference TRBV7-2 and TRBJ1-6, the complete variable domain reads GAGVSQSPSNKVTEKGKDVELRCDPISGHTALYWYRQSLGQGLEFLIYFQGNSAPDKSGLPSDRFSAERTGGSVSTLTIQRTQQEDSAVYLCASSLIGVQGNSPLHFGNGTRLTVT.

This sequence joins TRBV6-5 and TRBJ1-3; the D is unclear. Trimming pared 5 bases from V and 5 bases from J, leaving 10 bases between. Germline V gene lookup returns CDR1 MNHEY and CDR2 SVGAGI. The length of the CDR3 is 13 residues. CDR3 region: CASSPNSRNTIYF. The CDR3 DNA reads TGTGCCAGCAGTCCAAATAGCCGAAACACCATATATTTT.

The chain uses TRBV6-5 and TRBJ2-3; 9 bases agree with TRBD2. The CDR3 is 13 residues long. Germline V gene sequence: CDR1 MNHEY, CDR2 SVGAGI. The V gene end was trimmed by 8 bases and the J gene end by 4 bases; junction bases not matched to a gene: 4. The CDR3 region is CASGERGADTQYF. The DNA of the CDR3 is TGTGCCAGCGGCGAGCGGGGGGCAGATACGCAGTATTTT.

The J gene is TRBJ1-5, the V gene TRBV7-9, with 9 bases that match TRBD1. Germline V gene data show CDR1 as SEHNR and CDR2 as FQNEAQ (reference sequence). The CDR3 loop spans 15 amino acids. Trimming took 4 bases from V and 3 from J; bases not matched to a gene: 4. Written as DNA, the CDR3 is TGTGCCAGCAGCTGGGGACAGGGATACAATCAGCCCCAGCATTTT. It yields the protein CASSWGQGYNQPQHF.

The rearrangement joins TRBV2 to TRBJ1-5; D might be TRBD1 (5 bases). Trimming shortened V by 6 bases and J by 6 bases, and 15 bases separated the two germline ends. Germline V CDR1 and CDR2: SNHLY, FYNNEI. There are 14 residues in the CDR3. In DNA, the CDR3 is TGTGCCAGCAGACCCCAGGGATTGGGTCAGCCCCAGCATTTT. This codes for CASRPQGLGQPQHF.

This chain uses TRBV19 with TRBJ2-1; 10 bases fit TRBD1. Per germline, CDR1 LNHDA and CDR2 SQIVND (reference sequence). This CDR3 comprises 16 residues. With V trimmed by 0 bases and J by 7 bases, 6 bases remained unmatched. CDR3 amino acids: CASSIDSGQGWNEQFF. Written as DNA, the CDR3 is TGTGCCAGTAGTATAGACTCGGGACAGGGGTGGAATGAGCAGTTCTTC.

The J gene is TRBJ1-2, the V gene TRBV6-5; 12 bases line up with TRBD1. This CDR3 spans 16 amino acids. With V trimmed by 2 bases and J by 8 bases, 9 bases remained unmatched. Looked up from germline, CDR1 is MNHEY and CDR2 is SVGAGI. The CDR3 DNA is TGTGCCAGCAGTTACGCTGCCGGGACAGGGGGCGAGGGCTACACCTTC. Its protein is CASSYAAGTGGEGYTF.

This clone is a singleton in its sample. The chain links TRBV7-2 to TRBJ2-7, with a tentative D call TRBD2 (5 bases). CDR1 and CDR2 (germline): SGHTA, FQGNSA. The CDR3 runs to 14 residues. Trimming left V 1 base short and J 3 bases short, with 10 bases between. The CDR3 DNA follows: TGTGCCAGCAGCTTAGGGGGAGTTATCTACGAGCAGTACTTC. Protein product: CASSLGGVIYEQYF.

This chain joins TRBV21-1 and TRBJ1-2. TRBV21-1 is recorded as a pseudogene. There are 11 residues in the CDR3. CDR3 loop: CASFLGGAGTF. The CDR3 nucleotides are TGTGCCAGTTTCCTGGGAGGGGCAGGGACCTTC.

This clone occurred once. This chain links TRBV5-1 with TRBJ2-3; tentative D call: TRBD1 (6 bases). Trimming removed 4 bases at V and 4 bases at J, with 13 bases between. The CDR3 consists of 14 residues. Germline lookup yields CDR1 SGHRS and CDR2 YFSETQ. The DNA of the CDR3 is TGCGCCAGCAGCGCCCAACAGGGCCCAGATACGCAGTATTTT. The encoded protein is CASSAQQGPDTQYF.

The CDR3 DNA reads TGTGCCAGCTCACCCTCAAGCCCCGGGACAGGGGGCAATACGCAGTATTTT. The encoded protein is CASSPSSPGTGGNTQYF. The chain joins TRBV18 to TRBJ2-3; 12 bases line up with TRBD1. Germline CDR1 is KGHSH and CDR2 is LQKENI. V lost 3 bases, J lost 7 bases, and 11 bases stayed unmatched. The CDR3 loop spans 17 amino acids.

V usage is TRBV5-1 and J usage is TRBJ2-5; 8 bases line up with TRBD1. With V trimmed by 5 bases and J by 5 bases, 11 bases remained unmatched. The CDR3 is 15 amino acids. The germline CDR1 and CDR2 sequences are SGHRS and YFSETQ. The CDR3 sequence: CASRGGQGVMETQYF. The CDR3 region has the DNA TGCGCCAGCAGGGGAGGACAGGGAGTAATGGAGACCCAGTACTTC. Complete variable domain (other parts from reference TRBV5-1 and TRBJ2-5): KAGVTQTPRYLIKTRGQQVTLSCSPISGHRSVSWYQQTPGQGLQFLFEYFSETQRNKGNFPGRFSGRQFSNSRSEMNVSTLELGDSALYLCASRGGQGVMETQYFGPGTRLLVL.

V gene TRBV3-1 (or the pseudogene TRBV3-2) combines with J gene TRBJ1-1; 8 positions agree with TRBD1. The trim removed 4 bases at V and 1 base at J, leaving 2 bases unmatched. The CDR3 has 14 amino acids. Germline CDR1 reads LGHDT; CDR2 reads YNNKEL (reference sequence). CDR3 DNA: TGTGCCAGCAGCCGAGGGACAGGGAACACTGAAGCTTTCTTT. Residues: CASSRGTGNTEAFF.

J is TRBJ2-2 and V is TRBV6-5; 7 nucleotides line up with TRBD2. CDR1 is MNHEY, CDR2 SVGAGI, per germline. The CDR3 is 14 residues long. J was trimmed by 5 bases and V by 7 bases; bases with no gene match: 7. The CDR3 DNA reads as TGTGCCAGCACCCGAGAACTAGCGACCGGGGAGCTGTTTTTT. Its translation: CASTRELATGELFF.

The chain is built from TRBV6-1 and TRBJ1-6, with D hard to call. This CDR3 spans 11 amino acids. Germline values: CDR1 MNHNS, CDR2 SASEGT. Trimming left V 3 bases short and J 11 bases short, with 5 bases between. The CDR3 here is CASSESTPLHF. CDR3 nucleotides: TGTGCCAGCAGTGAGAGTACACCCCTCCACTTT.

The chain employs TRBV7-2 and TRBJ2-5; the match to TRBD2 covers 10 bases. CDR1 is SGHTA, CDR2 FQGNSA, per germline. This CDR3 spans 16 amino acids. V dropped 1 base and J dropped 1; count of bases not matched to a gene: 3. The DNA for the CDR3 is TGTGCCAGCAGCTTAGGGCTAGCGGGGGCCCAAGAGACCCAGTACTTC. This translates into CASSLGLAGAQETQYF. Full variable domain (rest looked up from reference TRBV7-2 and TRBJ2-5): GAGVSQSPSNKVTEKGKDVELRCDPISGHTALYWYRQSLGQGLEFLIYFQGNSAPDKSGLPSDRFSAERTGGSVSTLTIQRTQQEDSAVYLCASSLGLAGAQETQYFGPGTRLLVL.